This record concerns one T cell receptor beta chain sequence. Antigen unknown. The CDR3 length is 15 residues. The germline gives CDR1 SGHNT, CDR2 YYREEE (reference sequence). The junction had 6 bases not matched to a gene; V was cut back by 7 bases and J by 0 bases. This specimen belongs to a study of lymphopenia after photon versus proton radiotherapy. The assay was immunoSEQ multiplex PCR, and TCRdb's table has in-frame clones only and misses some. The sample holds about 29,000 clones; approximately 90% are singletons and the top ten take around 46%. General study points: A bigger post-nadir fall in TCR diversity correlated inversely with survival time in deceased patients.

The source material was peripheral blood, sampled from a patient treated with proton-based radiotherapy. The chain links TRBV5-4 to TRBJ2-4; 8 positions match TRBD1. This receptor was obtained from a woman in her fifties or sixties with cholangiocarcinoma. Some clones in this sample may be carry-over from other donors' samples. The CDR3 DNA follows: TGTGCCAGCGGGACACAGGGGGAAGCCAAAAACATTCAGTACTTC. Amino acid sequence: CASGTQGEAKNIQYF.